In its sample, the clone carrying this TCR beta chain was seen once. Random hexamers primed reverse transcription of about 0.5 to 1 ug RNA. The authors amplified TCR beta CDR3 across 54 Vbeta and 13 Jbeta using immunoSEQ multiplex PCR. TCRdb ran MiXCR on the immunoSEQ multiplex PCR reads and lists one entry per CDR3 protein. The repertoire has around 99,000 distinct CDR3 sequences, roughly 97% of them found once; the top ten carry more than 0.095%. The germline CDR1 and CDR2 sequences are SEHNR and FQNEAQ (reference sequence). V was pared by 6 bases and J by 8 bases, with 9 bases of the junction left unmatched. The CDR3 totals 14 residues. The sequenced target, TCR beta, came from blood CD8+ and CD4+ T cells. Healthy donors served as age- and sex-matched controls. CD8+ and CD4+ T cells were negatively isolated; TEMRA cells were FACS-enriched. These data originate in a study of CD8 T cells in Susac syndrome.

What was sequenced was CD4+ T cells from PBMCs. This sequence originates from a human donor in good health. This chain joins TRBV7-9 and TRBJ2-1; 8 nucleotides match TRBD1. The CDR3: CASSPQDRADEQFF. Here the CDR3 DNA reads TGTGCCAGCAGTCCTCAGGACAGGGCCGATGAGCAGTTCTTC.